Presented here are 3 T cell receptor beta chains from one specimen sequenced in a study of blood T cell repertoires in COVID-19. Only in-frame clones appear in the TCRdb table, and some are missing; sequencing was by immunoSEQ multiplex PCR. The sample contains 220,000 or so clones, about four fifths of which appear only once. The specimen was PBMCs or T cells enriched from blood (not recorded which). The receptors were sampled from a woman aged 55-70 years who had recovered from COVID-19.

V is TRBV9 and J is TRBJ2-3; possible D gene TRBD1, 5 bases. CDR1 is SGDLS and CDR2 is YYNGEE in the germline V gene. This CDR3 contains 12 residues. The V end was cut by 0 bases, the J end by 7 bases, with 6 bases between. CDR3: CASSVGGNTQYF. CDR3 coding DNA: TGTGCCAGCAGCGTAGGGGGCAATACGCAGTATTTT. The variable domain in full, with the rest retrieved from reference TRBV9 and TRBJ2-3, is DSGVTQTPKHLITATGQRVTLRCSPRSGDLSVYWYQQSLDQGLQFLIQYYNGEERAKGNILERFSAQQFPDLHSELNLSSLELGDSALYFCASSVGGNTQYFGPGTRLTVL.

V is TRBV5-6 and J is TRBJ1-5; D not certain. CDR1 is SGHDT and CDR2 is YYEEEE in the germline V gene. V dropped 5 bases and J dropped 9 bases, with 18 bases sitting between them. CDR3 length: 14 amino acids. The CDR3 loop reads CASSRDLGEGPQHF. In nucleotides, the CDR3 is TGTGCCAGCAGTCGGGATCTCGGTGAGGGGCCCCAGCATTTT.

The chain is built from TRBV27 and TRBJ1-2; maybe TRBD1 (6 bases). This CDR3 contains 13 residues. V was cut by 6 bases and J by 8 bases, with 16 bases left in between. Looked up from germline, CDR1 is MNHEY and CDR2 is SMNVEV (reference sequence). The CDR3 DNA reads TGTGCCAGCAGCCGACGGGGGGCGGAAGGCTACACCTTC. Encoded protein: CASSRRGAEGYTF.